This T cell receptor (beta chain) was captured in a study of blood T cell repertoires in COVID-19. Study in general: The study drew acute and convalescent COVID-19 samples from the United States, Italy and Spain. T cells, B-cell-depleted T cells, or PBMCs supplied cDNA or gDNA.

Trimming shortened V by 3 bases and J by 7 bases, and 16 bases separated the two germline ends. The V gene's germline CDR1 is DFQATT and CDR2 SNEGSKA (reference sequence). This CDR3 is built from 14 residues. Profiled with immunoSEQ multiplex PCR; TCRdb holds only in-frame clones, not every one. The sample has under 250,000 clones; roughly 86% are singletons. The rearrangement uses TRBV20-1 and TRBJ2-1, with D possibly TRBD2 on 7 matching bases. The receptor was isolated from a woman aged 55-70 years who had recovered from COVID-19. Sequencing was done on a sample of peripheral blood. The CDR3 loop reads CSASLGGAKNEQFF. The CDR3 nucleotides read TGCAGTGCTAGTTTGGGGGGGGCTAAGAATGAGCAGTTCTTC.